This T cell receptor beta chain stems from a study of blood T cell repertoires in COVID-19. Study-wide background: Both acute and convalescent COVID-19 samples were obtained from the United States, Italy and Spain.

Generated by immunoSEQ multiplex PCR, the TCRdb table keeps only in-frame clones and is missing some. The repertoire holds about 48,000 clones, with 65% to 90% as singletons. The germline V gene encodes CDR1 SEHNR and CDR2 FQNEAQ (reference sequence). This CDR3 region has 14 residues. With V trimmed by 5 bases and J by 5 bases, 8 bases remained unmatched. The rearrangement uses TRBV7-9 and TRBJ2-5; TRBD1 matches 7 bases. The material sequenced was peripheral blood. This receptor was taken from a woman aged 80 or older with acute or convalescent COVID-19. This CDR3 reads CASSVEGARETQYF. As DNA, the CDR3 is TGTGCCAGCAGCGTAGAGGGGGCGAGGGAGACCCAGTACTTC. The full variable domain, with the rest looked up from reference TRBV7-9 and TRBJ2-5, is DTGVSQNPRHKITKRGQNVTFRCDPISEHNRLYWYRQTLGQGPEFLTYFQNEAQLEKSRLLSDRFSAERPKGSFSTLEIQRTEQGDSAMYLCASSVEGARETQYFGPGTRLLVL.